This TCR beta chain was recovered during a study of shared clonotypes between healthy human individuals. The study's findings and limits: With several donors compared, 4% to 5.5% of naive CD4 clonotypes were shared. It was anticipated that sequencing depth would influence how many clonotypes donors shared.

The germline CDR1 and CDR2 sequences are SGHRS and YFSETQ. Trimming took off 4 bases at V and 1 base at J, with 11 bases between the two ends. This CDR3 has 14 residues. Naive CD45RA+ and memory CD45RA-negative subsets were split from CD4+ cells. Each sorted subset replicate got 200 ng genomic DNA, 25,000 to 30,000 genomes. The method was immunoSEQ multiplex PCR; TCRdb's version includes in-frame clones alone and lacks a portion of them. This table holds approximately 2.4 million clones, nearly 97% found once. In the case of this clone: Its antigen is still unknown.

The V and J genes are TRBV5-1 and TRBJ2-5; no clear D. Specimen: naive CD4+ T cells sorted from blood. Subset noted: CD45RA+ positively selected. The TCR was taken from a man younger than 35 in good health. CDR3 sequence reads: CASSVRVGQETQYF. The DNA of the CDR3 is TGCGCCAGCAGCGTCCGGGTGGGCCAAGAGACCCAGTACTTC. Drawing the rest from reference TRBV5-1 and TRBJ2-5, the complete variable domain is KAGVTQTPRYLIKTRGQQVTLSCSPISGHRSVSWYQQTPGQGLQFLFEYFSETQRNKGNFPGRFSGRQFSNSRSEMNVSTLELGDSALYLCASSVRVGQETQYFGPGTRLLVL.